The clone carrying this TCR beta chain was observed a handful of times. The data belong to a study of blood T cell repertoires in COVID-19. About the research overall: Spain, Italy and the United States supplied samples that represented acute and convalescent COVID-19. Sample material is recorded as cDNA or gDNA derived from T cells, B-cell-depleted T cells, or PBMCs.

Trimming at V came to 3 bases and at J to 7 bases, leaving 11 bases not matched to a gene. The germline CDR1 and CDR2 sequences are MGHRA and YSYEKL. This CDR3 comprises 16 residues. Authors' methods: Estimation of nucleated cell counts relied on the amplification of reference gene primers. Only in-frame clones appear in the TCRdb table, and some are missing; sequencing was by immunoSEQ multiplex PCR. The DNA was the basis for D and trimming; V, J and clone size are from that table. The profile shows about 81,000 clones, almost 85% of them singletons. What was sequenced was peripheral blood. The sequence was obtained from a human donor in a cohort sampled during active COVID-19. J is TRBJ1-5 and V is TRBV4-1, with 8 bases lining up with TRBD1. In nucleotides, the CDR3 is TGCGCCAGCAGCCAGTTCGGACAGGGCAACAAGCAGCCCCAGCATTTT. The encoded protein is CASSQFGQGNKQPQHF.